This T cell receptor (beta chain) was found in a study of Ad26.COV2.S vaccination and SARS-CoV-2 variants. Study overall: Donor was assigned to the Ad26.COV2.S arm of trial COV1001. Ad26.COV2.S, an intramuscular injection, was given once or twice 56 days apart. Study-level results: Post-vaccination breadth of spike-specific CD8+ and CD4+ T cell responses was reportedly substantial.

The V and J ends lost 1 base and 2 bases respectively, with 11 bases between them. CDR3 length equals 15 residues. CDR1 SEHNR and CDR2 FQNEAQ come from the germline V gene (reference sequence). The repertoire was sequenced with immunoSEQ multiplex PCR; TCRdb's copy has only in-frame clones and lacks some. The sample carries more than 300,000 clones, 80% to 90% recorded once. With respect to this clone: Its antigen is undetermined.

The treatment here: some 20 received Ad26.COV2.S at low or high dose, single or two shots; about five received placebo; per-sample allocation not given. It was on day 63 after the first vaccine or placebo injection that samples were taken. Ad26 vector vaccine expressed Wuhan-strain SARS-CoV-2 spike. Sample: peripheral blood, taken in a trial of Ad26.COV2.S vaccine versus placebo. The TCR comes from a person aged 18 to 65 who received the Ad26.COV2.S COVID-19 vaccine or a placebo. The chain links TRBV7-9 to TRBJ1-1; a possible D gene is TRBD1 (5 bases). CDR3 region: CASSLESWGNTEAFF. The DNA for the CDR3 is TGTGCCAGCAGCTTAGAGAGTTGGGGCAACACTGAAGCTTTCTTT.